The T cell receptor beta chain under discussion was sequenced for a study of CD8 T cells in Susac syndrome. Study summary: Susac syndrome patients were untreated, on corticosteroids with some adding intravenous immunoglobulin, or on intravenous immunoglobulin only.

The TEMRA cells underwent FACS enrichment, while the CD8+ and CD4+ T cells underwent negative isolation. When the RNA was reverse transcribed, random hexamers were used with an input of roughly 0.45 to 1 ug. Across 54 Vbeta and 13 Jbeta, TCR beta CDR3 was amplified with immunoSEQ multiplex PCR. TCRdb recomputed calls from the immunoSEQ multiplex PCR reads with MiXCR, one row per CDR3 protein. The table lists over 150,000 distinct CDR3 sequences, just under 95% of them singletons. This clonotype was seen just once. Germline assignment: CDR1 SQVTM and CDR2 ANQGSEA. Trimming removed 4 bases from V and 2 bases from J, with 9 bases in between. The CDR3 extends over 13 amino acids.

Sequenced material: CD4+ T cells from PBMCs. The genes are TRBV29-1 and TRBJ1-3; TRBD1 is a possible D gene (5 bases). This TCR was sampled from a human donor with Susac syndrome. The CDR3 region has the DNA TGCAGCGTTGTCAGCAGGGCTGGAAACACCATATATTTT. The encoded protein is CSVVSRAGNTIYF.